A single sample gave rise to the 23 T cell receptor beta chains below, sequenced in a study of tumor and adjacent non-tumor tissue in lung cancer. No cell sorting was done before RNA was extracted from the tissue. The library came from three nested PCR rounds adapted from ARM-PCR protocols. TCRdb re-called the multiplex PCR reads through MiXCR, storing one row per CDR3 protein. Of about 76,000 distinct CDR3 sequences in the sample, around 70% were seen once. Sequencing was done on a sample of lung tumor tissue. These receptors came from a woman in her seventies with non-small cell lung cancer.

Comments on this clonotype: As the CDR3 is not closed by the conserved phenylalanine or tryptophan, this likely results from a read error. The rearrangement links TRBV10-1 to TRBJ2-5, with TRBD2 identical over 7 bases. The CDR3 runs to 14 residues. Unmatched junction bases numbered 7, after V lost 4 bases and J lost 5 bases. Germline CDR1 and CDR2: WNHNN and SYGVQD (reference sequence). This chain's CDR3 is CASSVSVSGETQYL. The CDR3 nucleotides are TGCGCCAGCAGTGTGTCCGTTAGCGGGGAGACCCAGTACTTA.

Comment on this clonotype: This clone may be a read error of a much larger clone one base away. This chain links TRBV24-1 with TRBJ2-1; 10 bases map to TRBD1. The CDR3 length is 17 residues. The germline CDR1 and CDR2 sequences are KGHDR and SFDVKD. The CDR3 here is CVTSDVTGTGVGNEQFF. Written as DNA, the CDR3 is TGTGTCACCAGTGATGTAACCGGGACAGGGGTCGGCAATGAGCAGTTCTTC.

The chain uses TRBV20-1 and TRBJ1-4; TRBD1 aligns across 7 bases. Germline V CDR1 and CDR2: DFQATT, SNEGSKA (reference sequence). After removal of 6 bases from V and 8 bases from J, the junction contained 24 bases not matched to a gene. The CDR3 has 18 amino acids. The CDR3 coding sequence is TGCAGTGCGAAGGGTTTCGGCAGGGGGGACCCCCTAGGGGAAAAACTGTTTTTT. It codes for CSAKGFGRGDPLGEKLFF.

Concerning this clonotype itself: An end of the junction does not agree with germline; a read error may underlie this. CDR3 protein: CAGSGRQNYGYTF. The CDR3 DNA reads TGTGCCGGCAGTGGTCGACAGAACTATGGCTACACCTTC. The chain uses TRBV25-1 and TRBJ1-2, with a tentative D call TRBD1 (5 bases). Germline V gene lookup returns CDR1 MGHDK and CDR2 SYGVNS. CDR3 length equals 13 residues.

The rearrangement links TRBV5-6 to TRBJ1-2; 8 bases line up with TRBD1. This CDR3 has 14 residues. V was clipped by 5 bases and J by 2 bases; unmatched bases: 5. Germline-derived CDR1 and CDR2 are SGHDT and YYEEEE. The CDR3 DNA reads TGTGCCAGCAGTTTCAGGACAGGGAACTATGGCTACACCTTC. It codes for CASSFRTGNYGYTF.

Worth noting for this clonotype: The junction shows a germline mismatch at one end, possibly a read error. The chain combines TRBV12-3 or TRBV12-4 with TRBJ2-1, with D perhaps matching TRBD2 (5 bases). The CDR3 covers 14 residues. CDR3 amino acids: CASSSFMRENEQIF. Written as DNA, the CDR3 is TGTGCCAGCAGTTCTTTTATGAGGGAGAATGAGCAGATATTC.

The V and J genes are TRBV12-3 or TRBV12-4 and TRBJ2-7; 9 nucleotides line up with TRBD1. This CDR3 has 14 amino acids. The ends lost 9 bases at V and 4 bases at J; junction bases unmatched: 10. The CDR3 bases are TGTGCCAGGAAACCAAGGGACAGGGCTTACGAGCAGTACTTC. It specifies CARKPRDRAYEQYF.

This clonotype was found many times. The V gene is TRBV6-2 or TRBV6-3, the J gene TRBJ2-7; 9 bases match TRBD1. V lost 5 bases to trimming and J lost 6 bases; unmatched junction nucleotides: 8. The CDR3 has 14 amino acids. Germline V lookup: CDR1 MNHEY, CDR2 SVGEGT. CDR3 in amino acids: CASSPTGGFSEQYF. For the CDR3, the DNA is TGTGCCAGCAGTCCGACAGGGGGTTTTTCCGAGCAGTACTTC.

The chain employs TRBV24-1 and TRBJ1-5, with a weak D call TRBD1 (6 bases). Per germline, CDR1 KGHDR and CDR2 SFDVKD. The CDR3 spans 15 residues. This CDR3 is CVTAEGDNLNQPQHF. CDR3 bases: TGTGTAACGGCTGAAGGGGACAACCTGAATCAGCCCCAGCATTTT.

Notes on this clonotype: An end of the junction does not agree with germline; a read error may underlie this. The chain is built from TRBV6-2 or TRBV6-3 and TRBJ2-1; maybe TRBD2 (5 bases). The CDR3 is made up of 12 amino acids. Germline V gene sequence: CDR1 MNHEY, CDR2 SVGEGT. CDR3 DNA sequence: TGTACCAGCAATCCTCGGAGGAATGAGCAGTTCTTC. As protein: CTSNPRRNEQFF.

Here the CDR3 DNA reads TGTGCCAGCAGCAAGCCGGGACAGGGGGCCAATGAGCAGTTCTTC. This gives the protein CASSKPGQGANEQFF. The genes are TRBV7-3 and TRBJ2-1; 12 bases are shared with TRBD1. The germline gives CDR1 SGHTA, CDR2 FQGTGA. Losses at the gene ends were 5 bases for V and 6 bases for J; bases not matched to a gene: 5. This CDR3 contains 15 residues.

A note on this clonotype: This may be a read error, as it is one base from a much larger clone. This rearrangement joins TRBV28 to TRBJ1-2, with 8 nucleotides matching TRBD1. CDR3 length: 13 amino acids. In germline, CDR1 is MDHEN, CDR2 SYDVKM. The CDR3 reads CASSQGAGYDYTF. CDR3 nucleotide sequence: TGTGCCAGCAGTCAGGGGGCCGGCTATGACTACACCTTC.

This clonotype was recorded at least ten times. The V and J genes are TRBV28 and TRBJ2-3, with unresolved D. The V and J ends lost 5 bases and 0 bases respectively, with 9 bases between them. The CDR3 is 14 amino acids. Germline V CDR1 and CDR2: MDHEN, SYDVKM. CDR3: CASSLVTSTDTQYF. The CDR3 DNA reads as TGTGCCAGCAGTCTGGTGACTAGCACAGATACGCAGTATTTT.

Comment on this clonotype: One end of the junction varies from germline; a read error may be responsible. The CDR3: CPGHPGTGVETQYF. The CDR3 DNA reads TGCCCCGGTCACCCCGGGACAGGGGTGGAGACCCAGTACTTC. V and J are TRBV6-1 and TRBJ2-5; 10 bases are a match to TRBD1. Germline V gene data show CDR1 as MNHNS and CDR2 as SASEGT. This CDR3 spans 14 amino acids.

The chain combines TRBV6-5 with TRBJ2-3, with D perhaps matching TRBD2 (6 bases). Trimming shortened V by 2 bases and J by 5 bases, and 14 bases separated the two germline ends. CDR1 MNHEY and CDR2 SVGAGI come from the germline V gene. The CDR3 contains 15 residues. The CDR3 spells CASSYPTGAQDTQYF. Here the CDR3 DNA reads TGTGCCAGCAGTTACCCAACGGGAGCTCAAGATACGCAGTATTTT.

Only a few counts were recorded for this clonotype. A clone one base away is much larger, so this may be a read error. The J gene is TRBJ2-7, the V gene TRBV6-1; the match to TRBD2 covers 9 bases. The CDR3 spans 13 residues. The germline CDR1 and CDR2 sequences are MNHNS and SASEGT. CDR3 in amino acids: CACSNAGGFEQYF. DNA for the CDR3: TGTGCCTGCAGTAACGCGGGAGGGTTCGAGCAGTACTTC.

As to this clonotype: This may arise from a read error, as a much more abundant clone is one base away. The chain recombines TRBV20-1 with TRBJ2-3; D is unresolved. CDR3 length equals 12 residues. Per germline, CDR1 DFQATT and CDR2 SNEGSKA (reference sequence). The CDR3 protein is CSASGSTDAQYF. CDR3 coding DNA: TGCAGTGCTAGCGGTAGCACAGATGCGCAGTATTTT.

Details on this clonotype: A read error may explain this, as a much larger clone is one base away. The chain couples TRBV28 to TRBJ2-2; D might be TRBD1 (5 bases). CDR1 is MDHEN, CDR2 SYDVKM, per germline. Deletions cut 6 bases from V and 4 bases from J, with 18 bases between. This CDR3 spans 16 amino acids. The CDR3 loop is CASRRASSGFTGELFF. The CDR3 region has the DNA TGTGCCAGCAGGCGCGCTTCCTCAGGGTTCACCGGGGAGCTGTTTTTT.

A remark on this clonotype: A much larger clone differs by one base, so this may be a read error. The chain employs TRBV7-9 and TRBJ2-7; weak D call: TRBD1 (5 bases). CDR1 SEHNR and CDR2 FQNEAQ come from the germline V gene (reference sequence). Deletions cut 5 bases from V and 8 bases from J, with 22 bases between. The CDR3 is 15 amino acids. The DNA for the CDR3 is TGTGCCAGCAGCCCACCCCAGGGATCGGGTTACAAGCAGTACTTC. Protein sequence: CASSPPQGSGYKQYF.

The rearrangement joins TRBV20-1 to TRBJ1-1; D is unclear. This CDR3 region has 12 residues. V lost 3 bases and J 0 bases, leaving 5 bases between the germline ends. Germline values: CDR1 DFQATT, CDR2 SNEGSKA (reference sequence). CDR3 protein: CSASPLNTEAFF. Written as DNA, the CDR3 is TGCAGTGCTAGCCCCCTGAACACTGAAGCTTTCTTT.

This clonotype was counted many times. The rearrangement joins TRBV29-1 to TRBJ2-7; 9 nucleotides line up with TRBD1. Trimming at V came to 3 bases and at J to 6 bases, leaving 9 bases not matched to a gene. The CDR3 contains 14 residues. Germline V lookup: CDR1 SQVTM, CDR2 ANQGSEA. CDR3 DNA: TGCAGCGTTGATGTGGGGGGACAGGGAGGCGAGCAGTACTTC. Translated, it gives CSVDVGGQGGEQYF.

This clonotype showed up just once. One junction end disagrees with the germline gene, perhaps due to a read error. V and J are TRBV5-1 and TRBJ2-7; the match to TRBD2 covers 9 bases. The CDR3 runs 16 residues. Per the germline V gene, CDR1 is SGHRS and CDR2 is YFSETQ. CDR3: CASSSLSSGDMYEQYF. CDR3 DNA: TGCGCTAGCAGCTCGCTCTCTAGCGGGGACATGTACGAGCAGTACTTC.

By its share, this clonotype is medium-sized (0.01 to 0.1%). The J gene is TRBJ2-7, the V gene TRBV4-2, with 7 bases that match TRBD2. Germline CDR1 is LGHNA and CDR2 is YNFKEQ. The CDR3 is 14 amino acids. V lost 3 bases and J lost 1; bases outside the gene matches: 3. The CDR3 is CASSHQRDSYEQYF. The CDR3, as DNA: TGTGCCAGCAGCCACCAGCGGGATTCCTACGAGCAGTACTTC.